This T cell receptor beta chain was sequenced for a study of T cell changes during pregnancy in multiple sclerosis. The germline CDR1 and CDR2 sequences are MDHEN and SYDVKM. V shed 4 bases and J 1 base; nucleotides not matched to a gene: 10. The CDR3 loop spans 16 amino acids. Sequencing used immunoSEQ multiplex PCR; TCRdb keeps in-frame clones, though not all of them. The sample holds roughly 30,000 clones, around nine tenths seen once. Here the sequenced sample was CD8+ T cells from peripheral blood mononuclear cells, taken in the second trimester of pregnancy. The TCR comes from a female donor with multiple sclerosis, enrolled in a pregnancy study. The chain joins TRBV28 to TRBJ2-7; 7 bases are shared with TRBD1. The CDR3 is CASSSSPTGASYEQYF. The CDR3 coding sequence is TGTGCCAGCAGTTCCTCCCCTACAGGGGCATCCTACGAGCAGTACTTC.